This T cell receptor beta chain derives from a study of regulatory T cells in long-lasting Graves disease. CDR1 is SGHTA and CDR2 is FQGNSA in the germline V gene. This CDR3 is 15 amino acids long. With V trimmed by 0 bases and J by 10 bases, 7 bases remained unmatched. Construction of the TCR beta libraries employed iRepertoire HTBI primers in conjunction with Arm-PCR of CDR3 regions. From the multiplex PCR reads, TCRdb called clonotypes with MiXCR, one entry per CDR3 protein. The sample includes roughly 520,000 distinct CDR3 sequences, 12% of them seen just once. The time point: newly diagnosed GD, antithyroid drugs for less than 3 months. PBMC RNA was the source of the TCR library. The same sample was also studied in work on T cells in Graves' hyperthyroidism and ophthalmopathy. Turning to that study: Blood also contained most expanded thyroid clonotypes above 0.001.

The TCR originated in a woman in her 30s with Graves disease. The gene calls are TRBV7-2 and TRBJ2-1, with 9 bases matching TRBD2. This specimen consisted of peripheral blood mononuclear cells (PBMCs), obtained at new diagnosis, from a patient treated with antithyroid drugs. This chain's CDR3 is CASSLAMGLAGEQFF. For the CDR3, the DNA is TGTGCCAGCAGCTTAGCGATGGGGCTAGCGGGAGAGCAGTTCTTC.